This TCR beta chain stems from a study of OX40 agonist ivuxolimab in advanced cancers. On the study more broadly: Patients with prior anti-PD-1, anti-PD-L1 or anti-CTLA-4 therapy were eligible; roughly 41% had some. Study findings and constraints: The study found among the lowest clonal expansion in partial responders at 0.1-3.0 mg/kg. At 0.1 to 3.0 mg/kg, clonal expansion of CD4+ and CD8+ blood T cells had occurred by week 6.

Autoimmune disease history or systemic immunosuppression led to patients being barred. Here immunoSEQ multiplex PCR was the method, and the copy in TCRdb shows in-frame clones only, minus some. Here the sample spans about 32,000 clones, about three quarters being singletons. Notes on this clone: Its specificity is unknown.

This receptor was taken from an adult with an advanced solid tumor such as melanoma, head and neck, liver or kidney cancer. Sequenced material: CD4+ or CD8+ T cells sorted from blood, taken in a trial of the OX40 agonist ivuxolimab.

The chain's CDR3 is CSARTVHGYTF. The CDR3 nucleotides read TGCAGTGCAAGGACAGTCCATGGCTACACCTTC. The J gene is TRBJ1-2, the V gene TRBV20-1; possible D gene TRBD1, 6 bases. The CDR3 is 11 amino acids. V was trimmed by 6 bases and J by 6 bases, leaving 11 bases between them. Germline lookup yields CDR1 DFQATT and CDR2 SNEGSKA (reference sequence).